Shown below are 5 T cell receptor beta chains from a single sample sequenced in a study of T-cell memory formation after mild COVID-19. TCRdb re-called the 5' RACE reads with MiXCR, one entry per CDR3 protein. The sample lists 250,000 to 300,000 distinct CDR3 sequences, less than 9.5% occurring once. Sequenced: PBMCs or a T cell subset sorted from them (not recorded which). The receptor source for this set is a man younger than 35 who had mild COVID-19 (a few samples of this study predate the infection). Cell type and time point are not known.

V and J are TRBV19 and TRBJ1-4, with TRBD1 identical over 8 bases. Trimming took 5 bases from V and 10 from J; bases not matched to a gene: 9. Germline assignment: CDR1 LNHDA and CDR2 SQIVND (reference sequence). This CDR3 has 14 amino acids. The CDR3 DNA follows: TGTGCCAGTAGTTGGGACGCAACAGGGGGAAAACTGTTTTTT. Its translation: CASSWDATGGKLFF.

The rearrangement links TRBV2 to TRBJ1-5; the D is unclear. CDR3 length: 13 amino acids. V dropped 2 bases and J dropped 7 bases, with 9 bases sitting between them. The V gene's germline CDR1 is SNHLY and CDR2 FYNNEI. CDR3 sequence reads: CASSELREQPQHF. CDR3 DNA: TGTGCCAGCAGTGAACTTCGGGAACAGCCCCAGCATTTT.

This clonotype showed up just a few times. The chain joins TRBV5-1 to TRBJ2-3; the D is unclear. Germline V CDR1 and CDR2: SGHRS, YFSETQ. The CDR3 loop spans 18 amino acids. Trimming removed 4 bases from V and 2 bases from J, with 23 bases in between. This CDR3 is CASSPGYLTDKHTDTQYF. The CDR3 DNA follows: TGCGCCAGCAGCCCCGGTTATTTAACCGACAAACACACAGATACGCAGTATTTT.

This clonotype was recorded many times. The CDR3 coding sequence is TGCAGTGCTAGAGATCCGAGGGAGAACACTGAAGCTTTCTTT. Encoded protein: CSARDPRENTEAFF. The chain has TRBV20-1 and TRBJ1-1; D call uncertain. The CDR3 is 14 residues long. Germline values: CDR1 DFQATT, CDR2 SNEGSKA (reference sequence). Trimming shortened V by 0 bases and J by 1 base, and 9 bases separated the two germline ends.

This clonotype was seen a handful of times. This chain links TRBV28 with TRBJ2-7; D might be TRBD1 or TRBD2, each matching 5 bases. The V gene lost 2 bases and the J gene lost 0 bases, with 8 bases spanning the gap. The CDR3 covers 14 residues. Germline V gene lookup returns CDR1 MDHEN and CDR2 SYDVKM. The CDR3 region has the DNA TGTGCCAGCAGTTTAGAGGGGAGCTCCTACGAGCAGTACGTC. This gives the protein CASSLEGSSYEQYV.